The T cell receptor beta chain described here comes from a study of T cell responses to AZD1222 COVID-19 vaccine. J gave up 0 bases and V 4 bases, and 12 bases lay outside the gene matches. In germline, CDR1 is SGHTS, CDR2 YDEGEE. The CDR3 length is 18 residues. Produced via immunoSEQ multiplex PCR; TCRdb's table is partial and in-frame only. The sample records some 120,000 clones, roughly nine tenths being singletons. This clonotype was obtained from an adult in good health. V and J are TRBV5-8 and TRBJ1-4; 7 positions match TRBD1. The source was peripheral blood, collected on day 0 of AZD1222 vaccination. The CDR3 here is CASSPPGQKYATNEKLFF. CDR3 DNA: TGTGCCAGCAGCCCCCCGGGACAGAAATATGCAACTAATGAAAAACTGTTTTTT.